The 16 T cell receptor beta chains listed next were all sequenced from one sample in a study of blood T cell repertoires in COVID-19. Sequencing was performed with immunoSEQ multiplex PCR; in TCRdb, only in-frame clones are kept and a portion is missing. The sample carries 200,000 to 250,000 clones, approximately 90% recorded once. Sequencing was carried out using PBMCs or T cells enriched from blood (not recorded which). The receptors stem from a woman aged 25-40 years who had recovered from COVID-19.

V is TRBV6-5 and J is TRBJ1-5; 10 bases line up with TRBD1. CDR3 length equals 14 residues. The germline V gene encodes CDR1 MNHEY and CDR2 SVGAGI. Losses at the gene ends were 5 bases for V and 7 bases for J; bases not matched to a gene: 5. CDR3 residues: CASSIGTGDQPQHF. The CDR3 region has the DNA TGTGCCAGCAGTATCGGGACAGGGGACCAGCCCCAGCATTTT.

This sequence joins TRBV12-3 or TRBV12-4 and TRBJ2-7, with D possibly being TRBD1 (6 bases). V shed 7 bases and J shed 6 bases, with 16 bases lying between them. The CDR3 covers 13 residues. The CDR3 protein is CASKPTGTPEQYF. The CDR3 nucleotides read TGTGCCAGCAAACCAACAGGGACCCCCGAGCAGTACTTC.

The chain carries TRBV6-2 or TRBV6-3 and TRBJ1-6, with a possible D match to TRBD1 (5 bases). CDR3 length equals 14 residues. In germline, CDR1 is MNHEY, CDR2 SVGEGT. Trimming removed 4 bases from V and 7 bases from J, with 11 bases in between. The CDR3 DNA sequence: TGTGCCAGCAGTTGGAGACAGCTAAATTCACCCCTCCACTTT. This gives the protein CASSWRQLNSPLHF.

The chain couples TRBV28 to TRBJ2-3; D perhaps matches TRBD1 (8 bases). CDR1 is MDHEN and CDR2 is SYDVKM in the germline V gene. The CDR3 runs to 15 residues. Trimming removed 7 bases from V and 2 bases from J, with 16 bases in between. DNA of the CDR3: TGTGCCAGCACCCAACAGGGGGGGTCCACAGATACGCAGTATTTT. Its translation: CASTQQGGSTDTQYF.

This rearrangement joins TRBV28 to TRBJ1-1, with 10 bases lining up with TRBD1. The J segment lost 2 bases and the V segment lost 6 bases, leaving 12 bases of the junction unmatched. Germline V gene lookup returns CDR1 MDHEN and CDR2 SYDVKM. This CDR3 has 17 residues. CDR3 sequence: CASSPTAGTGVNTEAFF. The CDR3 DNA follows: TGTGCCAGCAGCCCTACCGCCGGGACAGGGGTTAACACTGAAGCTTTCTTT.

The chain couples TRBV3-1 (or the pseudogene TRBV3-2) to TRBJ2-1; D is possibly TRBD1 (6 bases). The germline CDR1 and CDR2 sequences are LGHDT and YNNKEL (reference sequence). The CDR3 extends over 14 amino acids. V lost 2 bases and J lost 11, with 16 bases in between. As DNA, the CDR3 is TGTGCCAGCAGCCAAACACAGGGCGGACTCCAGCAGTTCTTC. It translates to CASSQTQGGLQQFF.

The gene calls are TRBV5-5 and TRBJ1-2; 7 nucleotides agree with TRBD1. This CDR3 contains 14 residues. Germline CDR1 reads SGHKS; CDR2 reads YYEKEE (reference sequence). Trimming cost V 4 bases and J 1 base; bases outside gene matches: 4. CDR3 coding DNA: TGTGCCAGCAGCATGGGACAGAGTAACTATGGCTACACCTTC. Residues: CASSMGQSNYGYTF.

The rearrangement uses TRBV5-6 and TRBJ1-6; tentatively, D is TRBD1 (5 bases). The CDR3 covers 15 residues. Germline assignment: CDR1 SGHDT and CDR2 YYEEEE. V shed 0 bases and J shed 5 bases, with 9 bases lying between them. CDR3 region: CASSLGRTNNSPLHF. The CDR3 nucleotides read TGTGCCAGCAGCTTGGGGCGGACAAATAATTCACCCCTCCACTTT. The full variable domain, rest sourced from reference TRBV5-6 and TRBJ1-6, is DAGVTQSPTHLIKTRGQQVTLRCSPKSGHDTVSWYQQALGQGPQFIFQYYEEEERQRGNFPDRFSGHQFPNYSSELNVNALLLGDSALYLCASSLGRTNNSPLHFGNGTRLTVT.

The chain employs TRBV28 and TRBJ2-5; D is uncertain. There are 13 residues in the CDR3. The germline gives CDR1 MDHEN, CDR2 SYDVKM. With 3 bases removed from V and 1 base from J, the gap between germline ends came to 6 bases. Here the CDR3 reads CASSFSGQETQYF. CDR3 in DNA: TGTGCCAGCAGTTTTTCGGGCCAAGAGACCCAGTACTTC.

The chain employs TRBV7-2 and TRBJ1-1; D ambiguous. The germline V and J ends were trimmed by 3 bases and 5 bases, with 10 bases remaining between them. Germline V gene data show CDR1 as SGHTA and CDR2 as FQGNSA. The CDR3 covers 13 residues. The CDR3 sequence is CASSLMRGTEAFF. The CDR3 DNA follows: TGTGCCAGCAGCTTGATGCGAGGGACTGAAGCTTTCTTT.

The V and J genes are TRBV5-4 and TRBJ2-5; perhaps TRBD1 as D (6 bases). The CDR3 length is 14 residues. Per germline, CDR1 SGHNT and CDR2 YYREEE (reference sequence). The V end lost 0 bases, the J end lost 2 bases, and 8 bases lay between the germline ends. For the CDR3, the DNA is TGTGCCAGCAGCTTGGGGGGGCAGCAAGAGACCCAGTACTTC. Encoded protein: CASSLGGQQETQYF.

The rearrangement links TRBV5-4 to TRBJ2-2; TRBD2 might be the D (6 bases). Germline loops: CDR1 SGHNT, CDR2 YYREEE (reference sequence). This CDR3 spans 14 amino acids. The V end was cut by 0 bases, the J end by 6 bases, with 9 bases between. The CDR3 spells CASSLVREAGELFF. The DNA of the CDR3 is TGTGCCAGCAGCTTGGTCAGGGAGGCCGGGGAGCTGTTTTTT.

The chain employs TRBV29-1 and TRBJ1-2; no definite D call. CDR1 and CDR2 from the germline V gene are SQVTM and ANQGSEA. V lost 5 bases and J lost 5, with 9 bases in between. The CDR3 is 11 amino acids. In DNA form, the CDR3 reads TGCAGCGTTCTCCGGGAGTATGGCTACACCTTC. Protein: CSVLREYGYTF.

The genes are TRBV19 and TRBJ2-7, with 9 bases fitting TRBD2. The CDR3 is 16 residues long. V was clipped by 3 bases and J by 3 bases; unmatched bases: 9. Germline V gene sequence: CDR1 LNHDA, CDR2 SQIVND (reference sequence). The CDR3 region has the DNA TGTGCCAGTAGTATGCTAATAGCGGGAGTTATCTACGAGCAGTACTTC. This gives the protein CASSMLIAGVIYEQYF.

The V and J genes are TRBV7-9 and TRBJ1-2, with a possible D match to TRBD1 (5 bases). CDR1 is SEHNR, CDR2 FQNEAQ, per germline (reference sequence). The CDR3 totals 12 residues. V was clipped by 6 bases and J by 8 bases, with 13 bases between them. CDR3 protein: CASSQATGGYTF. As DNA, the CDR3 is TGTGCCAGCAGTCAGGCCACAGGAGGCTACACCTTC.

This clone was detected only once. The chain employs TRBV2 and TRBJ1-5; no clear D. CDR1 and CDR2 from the germline V gene are SNHLY and FYNNEI. V dropped 5 bases and J dropped 4 bases, with 12 bases sitting between them. The CDR3 runs 14 residues. CDR3: CASSPYTGNQPQHF. The CDR3 nucleotides are TGTGCCAGCAGTCCCTATACGGGGAATCAGCCCCAGCATTTT.